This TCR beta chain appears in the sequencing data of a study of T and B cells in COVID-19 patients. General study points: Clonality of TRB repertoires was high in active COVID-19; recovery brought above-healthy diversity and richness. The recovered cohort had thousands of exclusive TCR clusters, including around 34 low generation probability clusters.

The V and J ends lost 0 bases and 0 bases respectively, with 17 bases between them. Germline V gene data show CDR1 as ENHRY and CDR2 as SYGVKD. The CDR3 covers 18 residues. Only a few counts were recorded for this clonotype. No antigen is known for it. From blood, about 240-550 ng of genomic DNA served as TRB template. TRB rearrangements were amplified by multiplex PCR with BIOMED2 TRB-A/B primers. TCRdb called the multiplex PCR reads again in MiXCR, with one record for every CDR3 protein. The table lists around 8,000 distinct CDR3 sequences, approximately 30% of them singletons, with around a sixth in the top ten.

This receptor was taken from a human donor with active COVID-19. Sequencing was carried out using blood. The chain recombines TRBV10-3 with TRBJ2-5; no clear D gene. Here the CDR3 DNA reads TGTGCCATCAGTGAGTCTTCAATGAGGCTGAGGTACCAAGAGACCCAGTACTTC. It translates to CAISESSMRLRYQETQYF.